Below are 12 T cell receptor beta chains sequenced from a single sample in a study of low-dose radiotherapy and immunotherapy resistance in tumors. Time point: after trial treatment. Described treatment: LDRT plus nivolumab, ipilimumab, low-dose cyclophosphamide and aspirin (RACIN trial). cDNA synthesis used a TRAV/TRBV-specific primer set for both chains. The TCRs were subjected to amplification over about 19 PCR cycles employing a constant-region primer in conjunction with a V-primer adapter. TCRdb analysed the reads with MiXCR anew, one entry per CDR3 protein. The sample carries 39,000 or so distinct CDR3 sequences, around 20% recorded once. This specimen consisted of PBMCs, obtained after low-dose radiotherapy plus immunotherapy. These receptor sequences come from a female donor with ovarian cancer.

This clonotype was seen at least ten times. This CDR3 is CASSVGTPSKDEQFF. In nucleotides, the CDR3 is TGCGCCAGCAGCGTCGGGACTCCCAGTAAGGATGAGCAGTTCTTC. This sequence joins TRBV5-1 and TRBJ2-1, with D maybe TRBD2 (6 bases). The V and J ends lost 4 bases and 8 bases respectively, with 19 bases between them. Germline CDR1 is SGHRS and CDR2 is YFSETQ. CDR3 length: 15 amino acids.

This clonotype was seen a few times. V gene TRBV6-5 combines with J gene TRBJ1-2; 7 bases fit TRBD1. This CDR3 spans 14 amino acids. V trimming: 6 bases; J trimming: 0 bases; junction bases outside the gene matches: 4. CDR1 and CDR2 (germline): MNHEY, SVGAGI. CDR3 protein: CASRGDSSNYGYTF. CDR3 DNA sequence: TGTGCCAGCAGAGGGGACAGTTCTAACTATGGCTACACCTTC.

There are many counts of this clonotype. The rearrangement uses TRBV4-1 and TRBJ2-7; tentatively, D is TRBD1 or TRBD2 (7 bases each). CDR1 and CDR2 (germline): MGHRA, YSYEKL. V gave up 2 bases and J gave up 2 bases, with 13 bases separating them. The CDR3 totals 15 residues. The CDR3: CASSQKRDSPYEQYF. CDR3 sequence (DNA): TGCGCCAGCAGCCAAAAGCGGGACAGTCCCTACGAGCAGTACTTC.

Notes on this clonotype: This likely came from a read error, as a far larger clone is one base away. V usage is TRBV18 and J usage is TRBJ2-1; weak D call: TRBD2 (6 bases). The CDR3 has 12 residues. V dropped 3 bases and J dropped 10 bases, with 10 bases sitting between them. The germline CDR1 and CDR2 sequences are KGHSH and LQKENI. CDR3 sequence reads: CASSPQAGEQFF. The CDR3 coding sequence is TGTGCCAGCTCACCCCAGGCGGGGGAGCAGTTCTTC.

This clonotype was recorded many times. The CDR3 coding sequence is TGTGCCAGCGCTAGGGGAACAACTAATGAAAAACTGTTTTTT. It specifies CASARGTTNEKLFF. The genes are TRBV6-2 or TRBV6-3 and TRBJ1-4; D possibly corresponds to TRBD1 (5 bases). The V gene's germline CDR1 is MNHEY and CDR2 SVGEGT. V was clipped by 8 bases and J by 0 bases, with 10 bases between them. The CDR3 loop spans 14 amino acids.

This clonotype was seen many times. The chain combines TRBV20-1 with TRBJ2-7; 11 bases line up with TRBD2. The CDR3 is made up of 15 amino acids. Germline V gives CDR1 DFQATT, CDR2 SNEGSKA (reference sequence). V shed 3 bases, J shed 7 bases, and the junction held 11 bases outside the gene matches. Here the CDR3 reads CSARSPGLAANEQYF. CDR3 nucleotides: TGCAGTGCTAGGTCCCCGGGACTAGCGGCGAATGAGCAGTACTTC.

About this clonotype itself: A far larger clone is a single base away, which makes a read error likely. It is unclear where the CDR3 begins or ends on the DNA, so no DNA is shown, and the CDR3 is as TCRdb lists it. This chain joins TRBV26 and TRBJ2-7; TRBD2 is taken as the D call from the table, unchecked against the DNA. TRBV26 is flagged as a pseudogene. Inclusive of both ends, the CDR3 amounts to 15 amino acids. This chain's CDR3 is CAGSIFGGGTYEQYF.

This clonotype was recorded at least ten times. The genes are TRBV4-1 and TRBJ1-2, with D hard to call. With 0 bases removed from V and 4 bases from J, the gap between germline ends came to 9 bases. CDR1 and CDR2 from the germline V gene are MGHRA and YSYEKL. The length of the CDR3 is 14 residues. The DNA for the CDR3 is TGCGCCAGCAGCCAAGAGGAAGGCCCCTATGGCTACACCTTC. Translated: CASSQEEGPYGYTF.

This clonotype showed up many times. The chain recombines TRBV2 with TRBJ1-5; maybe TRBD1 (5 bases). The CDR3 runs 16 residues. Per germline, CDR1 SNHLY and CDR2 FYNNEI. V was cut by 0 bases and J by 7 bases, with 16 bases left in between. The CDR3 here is CASSEALGQGTQPQHF. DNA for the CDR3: TGTGCCAGCAGTGAAGCGCTTGGGCAGGGAACCCAGCCCCAGCATTTT.

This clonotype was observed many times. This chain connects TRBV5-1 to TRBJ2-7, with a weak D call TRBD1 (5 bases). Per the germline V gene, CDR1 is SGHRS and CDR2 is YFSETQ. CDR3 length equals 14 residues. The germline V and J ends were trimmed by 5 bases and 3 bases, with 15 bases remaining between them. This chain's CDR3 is CASSFTGSDYEQYF. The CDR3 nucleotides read TGCGCCAGCAGTTTTACAGGTTCCGACTACGAGCAGTACTTC.

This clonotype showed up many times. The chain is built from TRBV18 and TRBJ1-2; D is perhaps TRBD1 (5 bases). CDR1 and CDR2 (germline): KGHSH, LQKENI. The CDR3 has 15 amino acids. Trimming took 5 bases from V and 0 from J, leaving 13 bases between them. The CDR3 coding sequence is TGTGCCAGCTCAATCTCCGGGGGAACTAACTATGGCTACACCTTC. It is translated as CASSISGGTNYGYTF. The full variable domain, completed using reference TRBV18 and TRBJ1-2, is NAGVMQNPRHLVRRRGQEARLRCSPMKGHSHVYWYRQLPEEGLKFMVYLQKENIIDESGMPKERFSAEFPKEGPSILRIQQVVRGDSAAYFCASSISGGTNYGYTFGSGTRLTVV.

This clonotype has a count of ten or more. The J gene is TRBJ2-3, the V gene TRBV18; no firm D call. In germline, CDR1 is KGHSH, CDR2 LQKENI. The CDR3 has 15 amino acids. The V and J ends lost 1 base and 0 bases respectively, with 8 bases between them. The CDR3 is CASSPRIPSTDTQYF. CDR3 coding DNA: TGTGCCAGCTCACCACGCATACCTAGCACAGATACGCAGTATTTT. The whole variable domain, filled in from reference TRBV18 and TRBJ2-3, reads NAGVMQNPRHLVRRRGQEARLRCSPMKGHSHVYWYRQLPEEGLKFMVYLQKENIIDESGMPKERFSAEFPKEGPSILRIQQVVRGDSAAYFCASSPRIPSTDTQYFGPGTRLTVL.